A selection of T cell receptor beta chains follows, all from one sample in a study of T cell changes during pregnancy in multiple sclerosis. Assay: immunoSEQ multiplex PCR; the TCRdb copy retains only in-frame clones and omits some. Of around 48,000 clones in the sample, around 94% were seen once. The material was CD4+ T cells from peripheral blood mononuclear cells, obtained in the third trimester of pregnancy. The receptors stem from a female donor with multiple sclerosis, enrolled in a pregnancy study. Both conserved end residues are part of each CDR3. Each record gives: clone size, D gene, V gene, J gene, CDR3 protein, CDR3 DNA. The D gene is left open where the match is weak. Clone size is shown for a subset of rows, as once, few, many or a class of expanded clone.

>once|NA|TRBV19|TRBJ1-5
CASSIFPGGPQHF
TGTGCCAGTAGTATTTTCCCTGGCGGGCCCCAGCATTTT
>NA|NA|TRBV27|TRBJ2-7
CASKVGSGYEQYF
TGTGCCAGTAAAGTCGGGAGTGGCTACGAGCAGTACTTC
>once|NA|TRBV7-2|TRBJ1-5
CASSLAGAFNQPQHF
TGTGCCAGCAGCTTAGCAGGGGCGTTCAATCAGCCCCAGCATTTT
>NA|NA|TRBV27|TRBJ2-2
CASSPLTGIRNTGELFF
TGTGCCAGCAGTCCACTCACCGGGATTCGGAACACCGGGGAGCTGTTTTTT
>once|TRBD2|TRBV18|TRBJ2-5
CASSPLSSGKETQYF
TGTGCCAGCTCACCACTCTCTAGCGGGAAGGAGACCCAGTACTTC
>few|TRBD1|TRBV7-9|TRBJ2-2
CASSPDREAGELFF
TGTGCCAGCAGCCCGGACAGGGAGGCCGGGGAGCTGTTTTTT
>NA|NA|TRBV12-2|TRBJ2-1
CASRSIAGGPLLSSYNEQFF
TGTGCAAGTCGCTCCATAGCGGGAGGACCATTACTGAGCTCCTACAATGAGCAGTTCTTC
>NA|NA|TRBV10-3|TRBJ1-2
CAIRGGGGYTF
TGTGCCATCAGGGGGGGTGGTGGCTACACCTTC
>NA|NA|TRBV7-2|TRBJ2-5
CASSLGLAEETQYF
TGTGCCAGCAGCTTAGGGTTAGCGGAAGAGACCCAGTACTTC
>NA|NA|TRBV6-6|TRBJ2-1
CASINDRLNEQFF
TGTGCCAGCATCAATGACAGGCTCAATGAGCAGTTCTTC
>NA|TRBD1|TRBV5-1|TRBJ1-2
CASSEGQGAGGYTF
TGCGCCAGCAGCGAGGGACAGGGGGCCGGGGGCTACACCTTC
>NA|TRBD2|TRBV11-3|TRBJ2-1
CASSLASGFEQFF
TGTGCCAGCAGCTTAGCTAGCGGGTTTGAGCAGTTCTTC
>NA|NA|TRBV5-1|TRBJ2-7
CASSLANGGSYEQYF
TGCGCCAGCAGCTTGGCCAACGGGGGCTCCTACGAGCAGTACTTC
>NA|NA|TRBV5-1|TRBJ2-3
CASSPRSSNTDTQYF
TGCGCCAGCAGCCCGAGGAGCTCCAACACAGATACGCAGTATTTT
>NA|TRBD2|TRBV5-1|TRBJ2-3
CASKGLPSTDTQYF
TGCGCCAGCAAGGGACTACCTAGCACAGATACGCAGTATTTT
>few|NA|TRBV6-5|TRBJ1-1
CASSYGGNTEAFF
TGTGCCAGCAGTTACGGGGGCAACACTGAAGCTTTCTTT
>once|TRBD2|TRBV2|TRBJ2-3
CASTRDSGRARADTQYF
TGTGCCAGCACACGTGATAGCGGGAGGGCTAGGGCAGATACGCAGTATTTT
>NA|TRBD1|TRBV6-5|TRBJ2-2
CASSRTGITGELFF
TGTGCCAGCAGTCGGACAGGGATCACCGGGGAGCTGTTTTTT
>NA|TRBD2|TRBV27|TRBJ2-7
CASSLSSGSSYEQYF
TGTGCCAGCAGTTTATCCAGCGGGAGCTCCTACGAGCAGTACTTC
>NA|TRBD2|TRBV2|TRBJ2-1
CASSDTLGTGGEQFF
TGTGCCAGCAGTGATACGCTGGGGACGGGGGGAGAGCAGTTCTTC
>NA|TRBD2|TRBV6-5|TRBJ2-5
CASSSPGGQETQYF
TGTGCCAGCAGTTCTCCGGGGGGACAAGAGACCCAGTACTTC
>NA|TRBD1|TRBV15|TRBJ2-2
CATSREDRVGTGELFF
TGTGCCACCAGCAGAGAGGACAGGGTGGGCACCGGGGAGCTGTTTTTT
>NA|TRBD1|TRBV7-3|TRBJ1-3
CASFPRKGGQGNTIYF
TGTGCCAGCTTCCCGCGAAAGGGGGGACAGGGAAACACCATATATTTT
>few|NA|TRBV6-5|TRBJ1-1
CASSSQAGNTEAFF
TGTGCCAGCAGTTCCCAAGCTGGGAACACTGAAGCTTTCTTT
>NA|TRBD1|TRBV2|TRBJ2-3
CASSEGIGQGSSDTQYF
TGTGCCAGCAGTGAAGGTATCGGACAGGGTTCATCCGATACGCAGTATTTT
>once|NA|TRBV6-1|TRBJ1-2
CASSEGVRYGYTF
TGTGCCAGCAGTGAAGGAGTGCGGTATGGCTACACCTTC
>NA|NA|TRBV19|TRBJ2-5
CASSISGFTETQYF
TGTGCCAGTAGTATCTCAGGTTTTACAGAGACCCAGTACTTC
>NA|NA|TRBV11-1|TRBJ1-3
CASSLVFGGDSGNTIYF
TGTGCCAGCAGCTTAGTTTTCGGCGGGGACTCTGGAAACACCATATATTTT
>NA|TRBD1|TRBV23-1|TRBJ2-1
CATRNRDRPNNEQFF
TGCGCCACCCGAAACCGGGACAGGCCAAACAATGAGCAGTTCTTC
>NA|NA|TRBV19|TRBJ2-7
CASSIEGGPYEQYF
TGTGCCAGTAGTATAGAGGGAGGCCCCTACGAGCAGTACTTC
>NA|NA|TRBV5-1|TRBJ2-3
CASSSVGGTDTQYF
TGCGCCAGCAGCTCCGTGGGCGGCACAGATACGCAGTATTTT
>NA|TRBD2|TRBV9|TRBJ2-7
CASSRGLAGLYEQYF
TGTGCCAGCAGCCGCGGACTAGCGGGTCTCTACGAGCAGTACTTC
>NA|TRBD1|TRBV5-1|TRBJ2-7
CASSSRQGISYEQYF
TGCGCCAGCAGCTCCAGACAGGGGATTTCCTACGAGCAGTACTTC
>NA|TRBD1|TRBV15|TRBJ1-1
CATSSALQGKGNTEAFF
TGTGCCACCAGCAGTGCCCTACAGGGGAAAGGAAACACTGAAGCTTTCTTT
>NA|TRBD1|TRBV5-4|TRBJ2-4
CASSGGQDPAKNIQYF
TGTGCCAGCAGCGGGGGACAGGACCCAGCCAAAAACATTCAGTACTTC
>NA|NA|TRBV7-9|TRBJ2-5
CASSLAGALGETQYF
TGTGCCAGCAGCTTAGCGGGAGCGTTAGGAGAGACCCAGTACTTC
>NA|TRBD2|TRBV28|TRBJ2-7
CASSLNLAAYYEQYF
TGTGCCAGCAGTTTAAACCTAGCGGCGTACTACGAGCAGTACTTC
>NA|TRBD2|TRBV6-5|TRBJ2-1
CASSYRTSETYNEQFF
TGTGCCAGCAGTTACCGGACTAGCGAAACCTACAATGAGCAGTTCTTC
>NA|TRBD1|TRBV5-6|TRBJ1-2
CASTLDRRNYGYTF
TGTGCCAGCACCCTGGACAGGAGGAACTATGGCTACACCTTC
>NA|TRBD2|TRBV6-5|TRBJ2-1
CASSWRLAGGLGEQFF
TGTGCCAGCAGTTGGCGACTAGCGGGAGGGTTGGGTGAGCAGTTCTTC